A selection of T cell receptor beta chains follows, all from one sample in a study of blood T cell repertoires in COVID-19. Clones were sequenced by immunoSEQ multiplex PCR, and TCRdb holds only the in-frame ones, with some missing. Of hundreds of thousands of clones in the sample, around 89% were seen once. The material sequenced was PBMCs or T cells enriched from blood (not recorded which). The receptor source for this set is a man aged 25-40 years who had recovered from COVID-19. Each CDR3 is given with its conserved first and last residue. D genes are given only for firm matches. Where a row states a size, it is once, few, many or the class of an expanded clone; other rows omit it.

DNA	CDR3	size	D	V	J
TGTGCCACTAGGGGGCTCGGAAGCTACGAGCAGTACTTC	CATRGLGSYEQYF	-	TRBD1	TRBV19	TRBJ2-7
TGTGCCAGTAGTCCAACAGGGTACGTCGAGCAGTACTTC	CASSPTGYVEQYF	-	-	TRBV19	TRBJ2-7
TGTGCCTGGAGTCCTCATTGGGGGGACGGGTACAATGAGCAGTTCTTC	CAWSPHWGDGYNEQFF	-	-	TRBV30	TRBJ2-1
TGTGCCAGAAGCTTGGAACGGGACACGGGACATAATTCACCCCTCCACTTT	CARSLERDTGHNSPLHF	-	-	TRBV5-3	TRBJ1-6
TGTGCCAGCGGGAGGAGTGTGCGGGAGCAGTACTTC	CASGRSVREQYF	-	-	TRBV7-9	TRBJ2-7
TGTGCCAGCAGGCCCGGGAGACGTGCGGTGACAGATACGCAGTATTTT	CASRPGRRAVTDTQYF	-	-	TRBV14	TRBJ2-3
TGTGCCAGCAGCTTGACAGGGGTGAACACTGAAGCTTTCTTT	CASSLTGVNTEAFF	-	TRBD1	TRBV7-9	TRBJ1-1
TGCGCCAGCAGCTTCCGGACAGAGGGCACTGAAGCTTTCTTT	CASSFRTEGTEAFF	-	-	TRBV5-1	TRBJ1-1
TGCAGCGTTGATCTCCCGCTGGGGGGAGGAGAGACCCAGTACTTC	CSVDLPLGGGETQYF	-	-	TRBV29-1	TRBJ2-5
TGTGCCAGCAGCTTAGCGCGTAGGGGAAATGGCTACACCTTC	CASSLARRGNGYTF	-	-	TRBV7-2	TRBJ1-2
TGTGCCAGCGGCCCCGGGGGGTCCTATAATTCACCCCTCCACTTT	CASGPGGSYNSPLHF	-	-	TRBV3-1/TRBV3-2	TRBJ1-6
TGTGCCAGCAGTCAACGACAGCATACTAACTATGGCTACACCTTC	CASSQRQHTNYGYTF	-	-	TRBV6-1	TRBJ1-2
TGTGCCAGCAGCTTAGTGGGGAGCTCCTACAATGAGCAGTTCTTC	CASSLVGSSYNEQFF	-	-	TRBV11-2	TRBJ2-1
TGTGCCAGCAGTTTAACTAGCGGAGCCTACAATGAGCAGTTCTTC	CASSLTSGAYNEQFF	-	TRBD2	TRBV28	TRBJ2-1
TGTGCCAGCAGTCCACCTCCCCTCAGCGGGAAGAACACCGGGGAGCTGTTTTTT	CASSPPPLSGKNTGELFF	-	TRBD2	TRBV6-6	TRBJ2-2
TGTGCCAGCAGCCTCGACGGACTCTTCGAGCCCCAGCATTTT	CASSLDGLFEPQHF	-	-	TRBV7-9	TRBJ1-5
TGTGCCAGCAGTGAAGCGCCGGAGGCCCGCTTCGAGGATTCACCCCTCCACTTT	CASSEAPEARFEDSPLHF	once	-	TRBV2	TRBJ1-6
TGTGCCAGCAGCTTAGCGGGAGGGCCTCATAATGAGCAGTTCTTC	CASSLAGGPHNEQFF	-	TRBD2	TRBV11-2	TRBJ2-1
TGTGCCACCGCAGGACACTATCAAGAGACCCAGTACTTC	CATAGHYQETQYF	-	-	TRBV19	TRBJ2-5
TGCGCCAGCAGCCAAGATGGAGGCGGGGATACGCAGTATTTT	CASSQDGGGDTQYF	-	-	TRBV4-1	TRBJ2-3
TGCAGCGTTGAAAAACCGGCACCGGGACTAGCGGCCTACAATGAGCAGTTCTTC	CSVEKPAPGLAAYNEQFF	-	TRBD2	TRBV29-1	TRBJ2-1
TGTGCCAGCATGAGACTAGGGTACAATGAGCAGTTCTTC	CASMRLGYNEQFF	few	-	TRBV28	TRBJ2-1
TGTGCCACCAGTGAGGGGCACCTCTTGGGCTACACCTTC	CATSEGHLLGYTF	-	-	TRBV24-1	TRBJ1-2
TGTGCCAGCTCACCCCTGACAGGGGATTCTGAAGCTTTCTTT	CASSPLTGDSEAFF	-	TRBD1	TRBV18	TRBJ1-1
TGTGCCAGCACCACTGACAGGGTCGATCAGCCCCAGCATTTT	CASTTDRVDQPQHF	-	TRBD1	TRBV28	TRBJ1-5
TGTGCCAGCAGCGTTGGGACAGGGTGGTCCTACGAGCAGTACTTC	CASSVGTGWSYEQYF	-	TRBD1	TRBV9	TRBJ2-7
TGTGCCAGCAGCTTAGCGTCCGGGAACCGGTCACCCCTCCACTTT	CASSLASGNRSPLHF	-	-	TRBV7-2	TRBJ1-6
TGTGCCAGCAGACCTCCAGGGGATCCCTATGGCTACACCTTC	CASRPPGDPYGYTF	-	-	TRBV28	TRBJ1-2
TGTGCCAGCAGCCAGACTAGCGGGAGCCAAGAGACCCAGTACTTC	CASSQTSGSQETQYF	-	TRBD2	TRBV7-6	TRBJ2-5
TGTGCCAGCCCCGAACCGGGACTAGCAGCGGATACGCAGTATTTT	CASPEPGLAADTQYF	once	TRBD2	TRBV7-9	TRBJ2-3
TGCAGCGTCCTCAGAGGGTCCACAGATACGCAGTATTTT	CSVLRGSTDTQYF	-	-	TRBV29-1	TRBJ2-3
TGCGCCAGCAGCCAAGTAGCGGGACAGGGCCCCTATGAGCAGTTCTTC	CASSQVAGQGPYEQFF	once	-	TRBV4-1	TRBJ2-1
TGCGCCAGCAGCCCGGGGGCACTAGCGGGAGATGAGACCCAGTACTTC	CASSPGALAGDETQYF	-	TRBD2	TRBV5-1	TRBJ2-5
TGTGCCAGCAGTCTGATACAGGACAATCAGCCCCAGCATTTT	CASSLIQDNQPQHF	-	-	TRBV28	TRBJ1-5
TGTGCCAGCAGTTTAGCACAGTTGAACACTGAAGCTTTCTTT	CASSLAQLNTEAFF	-	-	TRBV27	TRBJ1-1
TGCAGTGCCCCGCTAGCGGCGGCGCAGTATTTT	CSAPLAAAQYF	-	TRBD2	TRBV20-1	TRBJ2-3
TGTGCCGCGCAGCCGGCCCAGGGCACTGAAGCTTTCTTT	CAAQPAQGTEAFF	-	-	TRBV6-5	TRBJ1-1
TGCGCCAGCAGCTTTTCGGGGAGCGGCTACGAGCAGTACTTC	CASSFSGSGYEQYF	-	-	TRBV5-1	TRBJ2-7
TGTGCCAGCAGCCTAGGGGGGCCCCCGTTGAACACTGAAGCTTTCTTT	CASSLGGPPLNTEAFF	-	-	TRBV7-2	TRBJ1-1
TGTGCCAGCAGCCCCTTTGTGGGAGGGCCGGGCACAGATACGCAGTATTTT	CASSPFVGGPGTDTQYF	-	TRBD2	TRBV3-1/TRBV3-2	TRBJ2-3
TGTGCCAGCAGCCGCGGGACAGGATATGGCTACACCTTC	CASSRGTGYGYTF	-	TRBD1	TRBV7-9	TRBJ1-2
TGCGCCAGCAGCTTGGAGGGACAGGATAATACGCAGTATTTT	CASSLEGQDNTQYF	-	TRBD1	TRBV5-1	TRBJ2-3
TGTGCCAGCTCACCTTTACAGGGGTTCACTGAAGCTTTCTTT	CASSPLQGFTEAFF	-	TRBD1	TRBV18	TRBJ1-1
TGTGCCAGCAGTTTATCTGGCGGGGGGCAATTAAATTCACCCCTCCACTTT	CASSLSGGGQLNSPLHF	-	-	TRBV27	TRBJ1-6
TGTGTCGGGGACAGGGGCACTGAAGCTTTCTTT	CVGDRGTEAFF	-	TRBD1	TRBV28	TRBJ1-1
TGCGCCAGCAGCCAGGCAGGGAAAGCTGAAAAACTGTTTTTT	CASSQAGKAEKLFF	-	-	TRBV5-1	TRBJ1-4
TGTGCCAGCAGCTTAGGGGCCCAACAGGGCCACGAAAAACTGTTTTTT	CASSLGAQQGHEKLFF	-	-	TRBV11-2	TRBJ1-4
TGTGCCAGCATGGCTAGCGGAGGGTACGAGCAGTACTTC	CASMASGGYEQYF	-	TRBD2	TRBV12-3/TRBV12-4	TRBJ2-7
TGTGCCAGCTCACCCAGGGACAGGGACACCGGGGAGCTGTTTTTT	CASSPRDRDTGELFF	-	TRBD1	TRBV18	TRBJ2-2
TGTGCCAGCAGCCCCGAACCTTACTCCACAGATACGCAGTATTTT	CASSPEPYSTDTQYF	-	-	TRBV9	TRBJ2-3